The clone carrying this T cell receptor (beta chain) has more than one count but fewer than ten. The record originates from a study of cytomegalovirus exposure and HLA in healthy donors. The PCR employed 60 Vbeta primers together with 13 Jbeta primers. Measured with immunoSEQ multiplex PCR; TCRdb has only the in-frame clones, and not every one. The sample lists almost 95,000 clones; roughly three fifths were seen once. The CDR3 consists of 17 residues. Germline V lookup: CDR1 SGHAT, CDR2 FQNNGV. With V trimmed by 7 bases and J by 8 bases, 18 bases remained unmatched. This TCR derives from a man aged 25 to 40 in good health and CMV-seronegative. The genes are TRBV11-2 and TRBJ2-1; 9 bases agree with TRBD2. Sequenced material: PBMCs. The chain's CDR3 is CASTLRAGTSPWDEQFF. Written as DNA, the CDR3 is TGTGCCAGCACCCTTAGAGCCGGGACTAGCCCGTGGGATGAGCAGTTCTTC.